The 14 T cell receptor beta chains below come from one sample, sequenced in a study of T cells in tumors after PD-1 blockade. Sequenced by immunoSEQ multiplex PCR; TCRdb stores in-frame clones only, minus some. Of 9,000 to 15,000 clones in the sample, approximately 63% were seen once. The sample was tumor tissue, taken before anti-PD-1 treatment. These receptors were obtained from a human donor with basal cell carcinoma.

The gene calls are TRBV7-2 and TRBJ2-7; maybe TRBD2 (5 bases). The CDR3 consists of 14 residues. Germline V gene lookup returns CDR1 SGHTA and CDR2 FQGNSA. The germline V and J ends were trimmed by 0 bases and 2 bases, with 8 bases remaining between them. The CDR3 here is CASSLALEAYEQYF. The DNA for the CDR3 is TGTGCCAGCAGCTTAGCGTTGGAGGCCTACGAGCAGTACTTC.

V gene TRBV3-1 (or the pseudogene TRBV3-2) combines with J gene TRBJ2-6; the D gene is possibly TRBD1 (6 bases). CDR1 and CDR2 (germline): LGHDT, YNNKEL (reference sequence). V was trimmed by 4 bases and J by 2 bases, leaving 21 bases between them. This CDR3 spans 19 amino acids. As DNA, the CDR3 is TGTGCCAGCAGCCTCGAGGACAGTTGGGGTGATCCTGGGGCCAACGTCCTGACTTTC. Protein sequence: CASSLEDSWGDPGANVLTF.

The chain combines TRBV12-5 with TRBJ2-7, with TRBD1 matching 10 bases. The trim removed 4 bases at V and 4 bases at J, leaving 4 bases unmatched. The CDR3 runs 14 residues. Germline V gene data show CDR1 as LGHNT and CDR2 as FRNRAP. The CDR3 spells CASGWGQGRYEQYF. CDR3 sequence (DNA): TGTGCTAGTGGTTGGGGACAGGGGAGGTACGAGCAGTACTTC.

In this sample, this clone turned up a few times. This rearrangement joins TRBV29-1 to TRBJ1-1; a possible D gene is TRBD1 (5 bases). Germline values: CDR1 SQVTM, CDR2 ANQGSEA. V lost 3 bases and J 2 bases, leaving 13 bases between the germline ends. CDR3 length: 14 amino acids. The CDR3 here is CSVERPGGNTEAFF. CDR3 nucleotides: TGCAGCGTTGAGCGGCCGGGGGGAAACACTGAAGCTTTCTTT.

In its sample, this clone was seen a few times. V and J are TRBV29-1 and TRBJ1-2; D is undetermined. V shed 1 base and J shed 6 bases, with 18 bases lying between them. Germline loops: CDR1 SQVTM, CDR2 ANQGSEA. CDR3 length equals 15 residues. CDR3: CSVEVVSHSGDGYTF. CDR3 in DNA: TGCAGCGTTGAAGTTGTAAGTCACTCCGGTGATGGCTACACCTTC.

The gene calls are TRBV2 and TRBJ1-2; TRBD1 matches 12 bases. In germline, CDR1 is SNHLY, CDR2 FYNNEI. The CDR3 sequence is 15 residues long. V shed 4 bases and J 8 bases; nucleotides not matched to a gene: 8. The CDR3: CASSAGDRGPEGYTF. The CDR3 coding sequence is TGTGCCAGCAGTGCTGGGGACAGGGGGCCCGAGGGCTACACCTTC.

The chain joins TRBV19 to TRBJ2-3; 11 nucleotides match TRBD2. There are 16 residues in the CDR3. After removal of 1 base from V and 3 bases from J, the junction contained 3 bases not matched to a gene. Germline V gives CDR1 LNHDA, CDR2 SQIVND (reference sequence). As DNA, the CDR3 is TGTGCCAGTAGTATAGGCGCTAGCGGGGGGACAGATACGCAGTATTTT. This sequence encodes CASSIGASGGTDTQYF.

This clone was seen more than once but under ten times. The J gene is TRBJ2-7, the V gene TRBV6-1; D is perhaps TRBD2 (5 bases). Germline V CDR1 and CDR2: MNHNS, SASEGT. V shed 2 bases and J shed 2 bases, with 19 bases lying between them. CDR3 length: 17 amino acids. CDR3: CASSELQSWTFPYEQYF. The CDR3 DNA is TGTGCCAGCAGTGAACTCCAGTCGTGGACTTTCCCCTACGAGCAGTACTTC.

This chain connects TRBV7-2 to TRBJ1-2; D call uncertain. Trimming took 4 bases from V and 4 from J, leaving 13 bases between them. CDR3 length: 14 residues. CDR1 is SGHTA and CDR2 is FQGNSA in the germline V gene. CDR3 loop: CASSSSDRPYGYTF. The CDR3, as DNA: TGTGCCAGCAGCTCATCGGACCGACCCTATGGCTACACCTTC.

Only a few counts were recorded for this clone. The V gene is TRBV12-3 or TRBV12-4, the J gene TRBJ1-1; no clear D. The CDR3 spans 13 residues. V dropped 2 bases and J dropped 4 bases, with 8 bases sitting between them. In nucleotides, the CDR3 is TGTGCCAGCAGTTTAACGGTTCGCACTGAAGCTTTCTTT. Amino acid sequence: CASSLTVRTEAFF.

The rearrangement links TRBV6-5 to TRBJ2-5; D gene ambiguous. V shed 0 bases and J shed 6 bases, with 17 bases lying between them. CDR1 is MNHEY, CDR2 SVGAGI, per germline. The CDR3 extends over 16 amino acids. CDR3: CASSYSGPWERQTQYF. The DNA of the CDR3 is TGTGCCAGCAGTTACTCGGGCCCCTGGGAACGGCAGACCCAGTACTTC.

The CDR3 spells CASTNGRRNIQYF. In DNA form, the CDR3 reads TGTGCCAGCACCAATGGGCGTCGAAACATTCAGTACTTC. The rearrangement joins TRBV12-3 or TRBV12-4 to TRBJ2-4; no clear D gene. V shed 7 bases and J shed 6 bases, with 13 bases lying between them. The CDR3 extends over 13 amino acids.

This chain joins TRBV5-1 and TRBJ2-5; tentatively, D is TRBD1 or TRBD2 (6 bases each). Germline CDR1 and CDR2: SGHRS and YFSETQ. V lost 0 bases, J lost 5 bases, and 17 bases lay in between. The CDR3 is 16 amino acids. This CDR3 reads CASSLGHRDWGETQYF. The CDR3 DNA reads TGCGCCAGCAGCTTGGGCCACAGGGACTGGGGGGAGACCCAGTACTTC.

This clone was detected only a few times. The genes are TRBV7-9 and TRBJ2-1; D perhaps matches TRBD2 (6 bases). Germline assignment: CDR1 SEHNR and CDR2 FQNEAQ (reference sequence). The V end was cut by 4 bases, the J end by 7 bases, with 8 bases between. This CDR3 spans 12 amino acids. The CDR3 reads CASSSRGNEQFF. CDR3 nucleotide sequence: TGTGCCAGCAGCTCCCGGGGGAATGAGCAGTTCTTC. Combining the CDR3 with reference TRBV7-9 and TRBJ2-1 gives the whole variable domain DTGVSQNPRHKITKRGQNVTFRCDPISEHNRLYWYRQTLGQGPEFLTYFQNEAQLEKSRLLSDRFSAERPKGSFSTLEIQRTEQGDSAMYLCASSSRGNEQFFGPGTRLTVL.